This is a list of T cell receptor beta chains from one sample in a study of monozygotic twins with inflammatory bowel disease. With the 5' RACE reads reprocessed, TCRdb shows one record per CDR3 protein and no DNA. There are about 210,000 distinct CDR3 sequences in the sample, with roughly 1.7% held by the top ten. What was sequenced was blood. The receptors stem from a human donor with ulcerative colitis or Crohn's disease, or a healthy co-twin of an affected twin (not recorded which). Both conserved end residues are part of each CDR3.

CSARAGVYGYTF	TRBV20-1	TRBJ1-2
CASSRGTGNPNTIYF	TRBV11-2	TRBJ1-3
CASSLGQYSNQPQHF	TRBV11-2	TRBJ1-5
CASSLGFNYGYTF	TRBV5-1	TRBJ1-2
CASSLASSNTEAFF	TRBV5-5	TRBJ1-1
CASRSLGETQYF	TRBV12-3/TRBV12-4	TRBJ2-5
CASSLTRESPLHF	TRBV4-1	TRBJ1-6
CASSVDSDTDTQYF	TRBV9	TRBJ2-3
CASSIRTGSYQPQHF	TRBV12-3/TRBV12-4	TRBJ1-5
CASSPQFVINTEAFF	TRBV4-1	TRBJ1-1
CSAAGGGFYEQYF	TRBV20-1	TRBJ2-7
CASSLVGVTGELFF	TRBV12-3/TRBV12-4	TRBJ2-2
CASSLRQGVRTEAFF	TRBV5-1	TRBJ1-1
CASSYWVEAGSRRGDTQYF	TRBV6-5	TRBJ2-3
CASRDSGAESGTQYF	TRBV2	TRBJ2-5
CASSLNQGLYEQYF	TRBV7-9	TRBJ2-7
CASSITGATTDTQYF	TRBV5-1	TRBJ2-3
CASSWGPPPLHF	TRBV7-2	TRBJ1-6
CASSFLQGSGGELFF	TRBV5-1	TRBJ2-2
CASSPGTLQYGYTF	TRBV5-1	TRBJ1-2
CASSLGLRARKAFF	TRBV12-3/TRBV12-4	TRBJ1-1
CASSEQGLNTEAFF	TRBV18	TRBJ1-1